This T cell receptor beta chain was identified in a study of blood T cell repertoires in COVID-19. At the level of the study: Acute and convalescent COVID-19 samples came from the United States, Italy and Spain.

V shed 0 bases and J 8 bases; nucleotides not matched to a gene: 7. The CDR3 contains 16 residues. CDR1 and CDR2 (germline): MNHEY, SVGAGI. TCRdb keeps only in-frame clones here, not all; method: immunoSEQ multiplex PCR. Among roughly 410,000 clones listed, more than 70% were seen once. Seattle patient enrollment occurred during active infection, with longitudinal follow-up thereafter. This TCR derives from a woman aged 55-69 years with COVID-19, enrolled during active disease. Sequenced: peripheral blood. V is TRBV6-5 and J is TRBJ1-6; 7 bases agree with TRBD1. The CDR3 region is CASSYSMHRGDSPLHF. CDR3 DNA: TGTGCCAGCAGTTACTCGATGCACAGGGGTGATTCACCCCTCCACTTT.